This T cell receptor (beta chain) was profiled in a study of T cell responses to AZD1222 COVID-19 vaccine. Comment on this clone: Its antigen is undetermined.

Only in-frame clones appear in the TCRdb table, and some are missing; sequencing was by immunoSEQ multiplex PCR. The table shows 150,000 or so clones, with about 89% occurring only once. J gave up 5 bases and V 6 bases, and 10 bases lay outside the gene matches. CDR3 length equals 16 residues. Per the germline V gene, CDR1 is WSHSY and CDR2 is SAAADI. Study-wide results and limits: Along spike, vaccine-associated CD4 TCRs were found throughout, with dominance at 160-218 and 743-854. Nearly half of spike-specific TCRs reportedly target variant regions that are unmutated in the B.1.351 and B.1.1.7 variants. Once two AZD1222 doses were given, Spike-specific TCR breadth and depth went up. Sampling captured repertoires only after the peak T cell response.

The TCR comes from an adult in good health. The sample consisted of peripheral blood, taken on day 0 of AZD1222 vaccination. The rearrangement joins TRBV10-2 to TRBJ2-5, with 12 bases lining up with TRBD2. CDR3 loop: CASSPQLAGGLETQYF. CDR3 DNA sequence: TGCGCCAGCAGCCCCCAACTAGCGGGAGGTTTGGAGACCCAGTACTTC.